These 22 T cell receptor beta chains came from one sample sequenced in a study of cytomegalovirus exposure and HLA in healthy donors. TCRdb keeps only in-frame clones here, not all; method: immunoSEQ multiplex PCR. The table records 150,000 to 200,000 clones, roughly 86% of them present only once. The source material was PBMCs. The origin of the receptors is a young man in good health and CMV-seropositive.

The chain is built from TRBV30 and TRBJ2-7, with 9 bases fitting TRBD2. Per germline, CDR1 GTSNPN and CDR2 SVGIG (reference sequence). The trim removed 6 bases at V and 4 bases at J, leaving 7 bases unmatched. The CDR3 runs to 13 residues. CDR3 amino acids: CACPGLASYEQYF. Written as DNA, the CDR3 is TGTGCCTGTCCGGGACTAGCTTCATACGAGCAGTACTTC.

This clone was observed once. The rearrangement uses TRBV7-9 and TRBJ2-5, with 11 nucleotides matching TRBD2. This CDR3 has 17 amino acids. Germline V gene lookup returns CDR1 SEHNR and CDR2 FQNEAQ (reference sequence). The junction had 10 bases not matched to a gene; V was cut back by 5 bases and J by 2 bases. CDR3 amino acids: CASSPVSGRESQETQYF. CDR3 nucleotides: TGTGCCAGCAGCCCTGTTAGCGGGAGGGAATCACAAGAGACCCAGTACTTC.

This clone showed up just a few times. This chain connects TRBV9 to TRBJ1-5, with TRBD1 matching 7 bases. Germline CDR1 is SGDLS and CDR2 is YYNGEE. The CDR3 runs to 15 residues. With V trimmed by 3 bases and J by 0 bases, 3 bases remained unmatched. The CDR3 DNA reads as TGTGCCAGCAGCGGGGACAGCTATAGCAATCAGCCCCAGCATTTT. Translating it yields CASSGDSYSNQPQHF.

The V call is TRBV10-2, the J call TRBJ2-7, with D tentatively TRBD1 or TRBD2 (5 bases each). The V gene's germline CDR1 is WSHSY and CDR2 SAAADI. V lost 7 bases to trimming and J lost 0 bases, with 16 bases between them. CDR3 length equals 15 residues. CDR3 sequence reads: CASNSGTSSSYEQYF. CDR3 nucleotides: TGCGCCAGCAACTCCGGGACGTCAAGCTCCTACGAGCAGTACTTC.

This sequence joins TRBV19 and TRBJ2-7, with TRBD1 matching 8 bases. Germline V gene sequence: CDR1 LNHDA, CDR2 SQIVND (reference sequence). V lost 5 bases and J lost 3; bases outside the gene matches: 12. This CDR3 spans 16 amino acids. The CDR3 loop reads CASSLRDQGAGYEQYF. The CDR3 nucleotides read TGTGCCAGTAGTCTCCGAGATCAGGGGGCCGGCTACGAGCAGTACTTC.

The chain is built from TRBV4-1 and TRBJ2-7, with 8 positions matching TRBD1. This CDR3 is built from 14 residues. V was pared by 6 bases and J by 2 bases, with 6 bases of the junction left unmatched. The germline CDR1 and CDR2 sequences are MGHRA and YSYEKL. The CDR3: CASRFDRGAYEQYF. The CDR3 DNA reads as TGCGCCAGCAGGTTCGACAGGGGAGCCTACGAGCAGTACTTC.

The chain is built from TRBV29-1 and TRBJ1-1; unclear D gene. V shed 7 bases and J shed 3 bases, with 6 bases lying between them. The CDR3 covers 10 residues. Germline V gene lookup returns CDR1 SQVTM and CDR2 ANQGSEA. In nucleotides, the CDR3 is TGCAGCGGGGTGGACACTGAAGCTTTCTTT. Translation: CSGVDTEAFF.

The rearrangement links TRBV18 to TRBJ1-1; no definite D call. Germline CDR1 and CDR2: KGHSH and LQKENI. Trimming cost V 3 bases and J 0 bases, with 8 bases left between them. The CDR3 sequence is 14 residues long. The CDR3 DNA reads as TGTGCCAGCTCACCTGATCAGGTGAACACTGAAGCTTTCTTT. This gives the protein CASSPDQVNTEAFF.

This chain joins TRBV10-3 and TRBJ1-6; perhaps TRBD1 as D (6 bases). With 11 bases removed from V and 8 bases from J, the gap between germline ends came to 16 bases. The CDR3 extends over 13 amino acids. The V gene's germline CDR1 is ENHRY and CDR2 SYGVKD. The CDR3 region is CAVQGQGDSPLHF. DNA for the CDR3: TGTGCCGTACAGGGCCAAGGGGATTCACCCCTCCACTTT.

The chain combines TRBV28 with TRBJ2-6; D is possibly TRBD2 (7 bases). V gave up 6 bases and J gave up 4 bases, with 25 bases separating them. In germline, CDR1 is MDHEN, CDR2 SYDVKM. The CDR3 extends over 19 amino acids. The chain's CDR3 is CASRTSLGGAMTGANVLTF. As DNA, the CDR3 is TGTGCCAGCAGAACTTCTTTAGGGGGGGCCATGACCGGGGCCAACGTCCTGACTTTC.

The chain joins TRBV28 to TRBJ2-5; D is possibly TRBD1 or TRBD2 (5 bases each). Germline V gene lookup returns CDR1 MDHEN and CDR2 SYDVKM. The CDR3 contains 15 residues. Trimming cost V 4 bases and J 4 bases, with 16 bases left between them. The CDR3 coding sequence is TGTGCCAGCAGTTCGGGTGGGGGTTATGGAGAGACCCAGTACTTC. Residues: CASSSGGGYGETQYF. Combining the CDR3 with reference TRBV28 and TRBJ2-5 gives the whole variable domain DVKVTQSSRYLVKRTGEKVFLECVQDMDHENMFWYRQDPGLGLRLIYFSYDVKMKEKGDIPEGYSVSREKKERFSLILESASTNQTSMYLCASSSGGGYGETQYFGPGTRLLVL.

This clone was counted only a few times. The chain has TRBV19 and TRBJ1-5; D is ambiguous. CDR1 is LNHDA, CDR2 SQIVND, per germline (reference sequence). The CDR3 extends over 15 amino acids. V lost 7 bases and J lost 1, with 14 bases in between. The chain's CDR3 is CASTARWVSNQPQHF. The DNA of the CDR3 is TGTGCCAGTACAGCCAGGTGGGTAAGCAATCAGCCCCAGCATTTT.

The chain uses TRBV27 and TRBJ2-1; a possible D gene is TRBD1 (5 bases). V dropped 3 bases and J dropped 0 bases, with 12 bases sitting between them. This CDR3 is built from 16 residues. Germline CDR1 reads MNHEY; CDR2 reads SMNVEV (reference sequence). DNA of the CDR3: TGTGCCAGCAGTTTGCGACAGCGTAGCTCCTACAATGAGCAGTTCTTC. It specifies CASSLRQRSSYNEQFF.

The V and J genes are TRBV5-1 and TRBJ2-1, with 7 nucleotides matching TRBD1. V lost 4 bases and J lost 6; bases outside the gene matches: 10. This CDR3 contains 15 residues. Germline V gene sequence: CDR1 SGHRS, CDR2 YFSETQ. This CDR3 reads CASSVRQGPGNEQFF. CDR3 bases: TGCGCCAGCAGCGTAAGACAGGGACCGGGCAATGAGCAGTTCTTC.

The chain uses TRBV4-3 and TRBJ2-3; unclear D gene. The CDR3 covers 15 residues. V lost 1 base and J 4 bases, leaving 12 bases between the germline ends. Germline V gene lookup returns CDR1 LGHNA and CDR2 YSLEER. Here the CDR3 reads CASSQGGRPPDTQYF. The DNA for the CDR3 is TGCGCCAGCAGCCAAGGAGGCAGGCCACCAGATACGCAGTATTTT.

By sample share, this clone is medium-sized (0.01 to 0.1%). This chain links TRBV11-2 with TRBJ2-3; no clear D. V gave up 4 bases and J gave up 8 bases, with 10 bases separating them. This CDR3 is 12 amino acids long. The germline V gene encodes CDR1 SGHAT and CDR2 FQNNGV. CDR3 nucleotide sequence: TGTGCCAGCAGCTATATGGATTCTACGCAGTATTTT. Encoded protein: CASSYMDSTQYF.

The CDR3 coding sequence is TGTGCCAGCAGGGAGGCATCCTCCGGGGCCAACGTCCTGACTTTC. Residues: CASREASSGANVLTF. The chain recombines TRBV5-4 with TRBJ2-6; maybe TRBD2 (5 bases). Trimming left V 5 bases short and J 4 bases short, with 13 bases between. Germline CDR1 and CDR2: SGHNT and YYREEE (reference sequence). The CDR3 is 15 amino acids.

V and J are TRBV25-1 and TRBJ1-1, with D perhaps TRBD1 (5 bases). V was clipped by 5 bases and J by 5 bases, with 9 bases between them. This CDR3 has 12 amino acids. Germline values: CDR1 MGHDK, CDR2 SYGVNS. In DNA form, the CDR3 reads TGTGCCAGCAGTTGGGGGGAGACTGAAGCTTTCTTT. Protein: CASSWGETEAFF.

The chain employs TRBV7-2 and TRBJ1-1, with unresolved D. The germline V and J ends were trimmed by 5 bases and 4 bases, with 8 bases remaining between them. CDR3 length equals 12 residues. Germline V gene data show CDR1 as SGHTA and CDR2 as FQGNSA. The chain's CDR3 is CASSLRATEAFF. As DNA, the CDR3 is TGTGCCAGCAGCCTAAGGGCCACTGAAGCTTTCTTT.

The chain combines TRBV5-1 with TRBJ2-1; 7 bases line up with TRBD2. CDR1 SGHRS and CDR2 YFSETQ come from the germline V gene. The ends lost 0 bases at V and 10 bases at J; junction bases unmatched: 13. The CDR3 covers 16 residues. CDR3 in amino acids: CASSLEASGGAGEQFF. In DNA, the CDR3 is TGCGCCAGCAGCTTGGAAGCTAGCGGAGGCGCAGGGGAGCAGTTCTTC.

This chain uses TRBV13 with TRBJ2-7, with D unresolved. The ends were cut back, 6 bases at V and 1 base at J, with 10 bases in the middle. Per the germline V gene, CDR1 is PRHDT and CDR2 is FYEKMQ (reference sequence). The CDR3 sequence is 13 residues long. CDR3 residues: CASSSAVSYEQYF. As DNA, the CDR3 is TGTGCCAGCAGTAGTGCGGTGTCCTACGAGCAGTACTTC.

The chain links TRBV19 to TRBJ1-1; 7 bases line up with TRBD1. The CDR3 runs to 13 residues. With V trimmed by 5 bases and J by 5 bases, 5 bases remained unmatched. CDR1 is LNHDA, CDR2 SQIVND, per germline (reference sequence). As DNA, the CDR3 is TGTGCCAGTAGTCGCAACAGGGGAACTGAAGCTTTCTTT. It is translated as CASSRNRGTEAFF. Supplemented by reference TRBV19 and TRBJ1-1, the full variable domain reads DGGITQSPKYLFRKEGQNVTLSCEQNLNHDAMYWYRQDPGQGLRLIYYSQIVNDFQKGDIAEGYSVSREKKESFPLTVTSAQKNPTAFYLCASSRNRGTEAFFGQGTRLTVV.